A single sample is the source of the 31 T cell receptor beta chains below, sequenced in a study of Graves' ophthalmopathy and Graves' hyperthyroidism. RNA transcripts yielded amplified TCR beta CDR3 regions. HTBI primers were employed in first-round RT-PCR, then a second-round multiplex PCR followed. Using its own MiXCR run on the multiplex PCR reads, TCRdb lists one record per CDR3 protein. The sample lists about 480,000 distinct CDR3 sequences, approximately 14% occurring once. The sequenced sample was blood. These receptor sequences come from a woman aged 30 to 39 with Graves' ophthalmopathy.

This clonotype appeared many times. The CDR3 DNA reads as TGTGCCAGCGTCCAGCTCGGACAGGCCCAAGAGACCCAGTACTTC. It translates to CASVQLGQAQETQYF. The chain couples TRBV7-6 to TRBJ2-5; TRBD1 agrees at 7 bases. Germline V CDR1 and CDR2: SGHVS, FNYEAQ. V shed 8 bases and J 1 base; nucleotides not matched to a gene: 10. This CDR3 has 15 amino acids.

The chain couples TRBV6-2 or TRBV6-3 to TRBJ1-2; 9 nucleotides align to TRBD1. Trimming cost V 4 bases and J 5 bases; bases outside gene matches: 11. This CDR3 has 16 amino acids. CDR1 and CDR2 from the germline V gene are MNHEY and SVGEGT. In DNA form, the CDR3 reads TGTGCCAGCAGTTCCGCTGAGGGACAGGGCCCTTATGGCTACACCTTC. Its translation is CASSSAEGQGPYGYTF.

This clonotype was picked up many times. The chain joins TRBV12-3 or TRBV12-4 to TRBJ1-2; D gene unclear. V lost 2 bases and J lost 5, with 9 bases in between. The CDR3 has 13 residues. CDR3 DNA: TGTGCCAGCAGTTTATCCATCAGTTATGGCTACACCTTC. Encoded protein: CASSLSISYGYTF.

This clonotype was found many times. V usage is TRBV7-8 and J usage is TRBJ1-5; unclear D gene. The V end lost 1 base, the J end lost 3 bases, and 10 bases lay between the germline ends. The germline gives CDR1 SGHVS, CDR2 FQNEAQ. This CDR3 has 15 residues. The CDR3 spells CASSLDSLYNQPQHF. CDR3 nucleotide sequence: TGTGCCAGCAGCTTAGACAGTCTATACAATCAGCCCCAGCATTTT.

This clonotype was counted ten times or more. This chain links TRBV6-1 with TRBJ2-5; D might be TRBD2 (6 bases). Germline CDR1 and CDR2: MNHNS and SASEGT. The CDR3 totals 13 residues. The V and J ends lost 6 bases and 5 bases respectively, with 13 bases between them. The CDR3 DNA reads as TGTGCCAGCAGCGATACTAGCCTGGAGACCCAGTACTTC. Translated, it gives CASSDTSLETQYF.

Concerning this clonotype itself: This may stem from a read error, because a much larger clone lies one nucleotide away. This rearrangement joins TRBV15 to TRBJ2-5; D is possibly TRBD1 (5 bases). Germline CDR1 reads LNHNV; CDR2 reads YYDKDF (reference sequence). The CDR3 is 13 amino acids. In DNA form, the CDR3 reads TGTGTCACCAGTCCCGACAGAGAAGAGACCCAGTACTTC. Translating it yields CVTSPDREETQYF.

This clonotype turned up a few times. V gene TRBV10-3 combines with J gene TRBJ2-5; tentatively, D is TRBD1 (6 bases). Germline V gene sequence: CDR1 ENHRY, CDR2 SYGVKD. The CDR3 sequence is 15 residues long. Trimming stripped 4 bases from V and 3 bases from J, with 15 bases between. Here the CDR3 DNA reads TGTGCCATCAGTGCCCGGGACATGTCAAAAGAGACCCAGTACTTC. Translation: CAISARDMSKETQYF.

This chain uses TRBV28 with TRBJ2-7; no reliable D call. Germline lookup yields CDR1 MDHEN and CDR2 SYDVKM. This CDR3 contains 14 residues. Trimming took off 6 bases at V and 3 bases at J, with 15 bases between the two ends. CDR3 in amino acids: CASSSDLVGYEQYF. The CDR3 DNA sequence: TGTGCCAGCAGCTCCGACCTCGTGGGCTACGAGCAGTACTTC.

With regard to this clonotype: A much larger clone differs by one base, so this may be a read error. The chain uses TRBV15 and TRBJ2-2, with D possibly matching TRBD1 (6 bases). Trimming shortened V by 10 bases and J by 9 bases, and 18 bases separated the two germline ends. Germline CDR1 LNHNV, CDR2 YYDKDF (reference sequence). The CDR3 length is 13 residues. The CDR3 DNA sequence: TGTGCCAGCCAGGGGCGCCCCCCGTGGGAGCTGTTTTTT. Translating it yields CASQGRPPWELFF.

The chain has TRBV6-5 and TRBJ1-1; possibly TRBD1 for D (5 bases). Trimming removed 2 bases at V and 1 base at J, with 14 bases between. The germline CDR1 and CDR2 sequences are MNHEY and SVGAGI. This CDR3 is built from 16 residues. Here the CDR3 DNA reads TGTGCCAGCAGTTACGTCCAGGGAAGTGGGAACACTGAAGCTTTCTTT. Encoded protein: CASSYVQGSGNTEAFF.

This clonotype showed up many times. This rearrangement joins TRBV29-1 to TRBJ1-5; 7 bases are shared with TRBD1. The germline V gene encodes CDR1 SQVTM and CDR2 ANQGSEA. V was pared by 4 bases and J by 5 bases, with 5 bases of the junction left unmatched. The CDR3 consists of 13 residues. The CDR3 nucleotides read TGCAGCGTTGCGACAGGGCGGGATCAGCCCCAGCATTTT. Translating gives CSVATGRDQPQHF.

This clonotype came up many times. The CDR3 sequence is CSARSDSSGNTIYF. CDR3 nucleotides: TGCAGCGCGAGGTCGGACAGCTCTGGAAACACCATATATTTT. The chain uses TRBV29-1 and TRBJ1-3; a weak D match, TRBD1 (6 bases). V lost 7 bases to trimming and J lost 0 bases, with 13 bases between them. CDR1 and CDR2 from the germline V gene are SQVTM and ANQGSEA. CDR3 length: 14 residues.

This clonotype was observed many times. The chain employs TRBV20-1 and TRBJ1-2, with 8 positions matching TRBD1. The V segment lost 5 bases and the J segment 4 bases; nucleotides outside the gene matches: 6. This CDR3 spans 13 amino acids. Germline V gives CDR1 DFQATT, CDR2 SNEGSKA (reference sequence). The CDR3 bases are TGCAGTGCTCTCAGGGGGCTTACCTATGGCTACACCTTC. This translates into CSALRGLTYGYTF.

This clonotype was counted at least ten times. This chain joins TRBV12-5 and TRBJ2-2, with 11 nucleotides matching TRBD1. This CDR3 has 15 amino acids. The J segment lost 4 bases and the V segment lost 7 bases, leaving 5 bases of the junction unmatched. CDR1 is LGHNT, CDR2 FRNRAP, per germline. The CDR3 DNA follows: TGTGCTAGTGAGGACAGGGGGCCCACCACCGGGGAGCTGTTTTTT. Amino acids: CASEDRGPTTGELFF.

Ten or more counts support this clonotype. The chain carries TRBV12-3 or TRBV12-4 and TRBJ1-5; D remains unclear. The CDR3 runs 15 residues. V dropped 3 bases and J dropped 0 bases, with 9 bases sitting between them. DNA for the CDR3: TGTGCCAGCAGTTTGAACGGAGATAGCAATCAGCCCCAGCATTTT. This encodes CASSLNGDSNQPQHF.

Details on this clonotype: A much more abundant neighbour one base away suggests this may be a read error. This CDR3 is CASSGDRGVYGFTF. CDR3 in DNA: TGTGCCAGCAGTGGTGACAGGGGGGTCTATGGCTTCACCTTC. J is TRBJ1-2 and V is TRBV6-1; TRBD1 aligns across 9 bases. Germline V CDR1 and CDR2: MNHNS, SASEGT. This CDR3 region has 14 residues.

Ten or more counts support this clonotype. The chain carries TRBV2 and TRBJ1-2, with D unresolved. The ends were cut back, 5 bases at V and 5 bases at J, with 9 bases in the middle. Germline CDR1 and CDR2: SNHLY and FYNNEI. The CDR3 length is 12 residues. The CDR3 nucleotides read TGTGCCAGCAGTAAGACGGAGTATGGCTACACCTTC. Translation: CASSKTEYGYTF.

On this clonotype: This clone may be a read error of a much larger clone one base away. The chain recombines TRBV20-1 with TRBJ2-7; D uncertain. Trimming removed 0 bases at V and 3 bases at J, with 18 bases between. Germline V gene sequence: CDR1 DFQATT, CDR2 SNEGSKA (reference sequence). The CDR3 covers 16 residues. As DNA, the CDR3 is TGCAGTGCTAGAGATCTGGTGCAGGAAGAATACTACGAGCAGTACTTC. This gives the protein CSARDLVQEEYYEQYF.

The chain uses TRBV6-4 and TRBJ2-7; 7 bases align to TRBD2. Germline values: CDR1 MRHNA, CDR2 SNTAGT. The junction had 12 bases not matched to a gene; V was cut back by 5 bases and J by 5 bases. CDR3 length: 15 amino acids. The CDR3 is CASSYRAGASDEQYF. CDR3 coding DNA: TGTGCCAGCAGTTACCGCGCGGGAGCCTCTGACGAGCAGTACTTC.

In this sample, this clonotype turned up a few times. The rearrangement uses TRBV4-1 and TRBJ1-5; D is unclear. Trimming left V 0 bases short and J 0 bases short, with 12 bases between. The V gene's germline CDR1 is MGHRA and CDR2 YSYEKL. CDR3 size: 17 residues. CDR3 nucleotides: TGCGCCAGCAGCCAAGAAAGGGTCAGGAATAGCAATCAGCCCCAGCATTTT. It yields the protein CASSQERVRNSNQPQHF.

Of note for this clonotype: A much larger clone is a single base away; this may be a read error. The rearrangement links TRBV7-3 to TRBJ2-7; perhaps D is TRBD1 or TRBD2 (6 bases each). Germline-derived CDR1 and CDR2 are SGHTA and FQGTGA. CDR3 size: 14 residues. This CDR3 reads CAISPTVGGQEQYF. The CDR3, as DNA: TGTGCCATCAGCCCAACGGTCGGGGGACAAGAGCAGTACTTC.

There are many counts of this clonotype. The chain recombines TRBV5-5 with TRBJ2-2; D is unresolved. CDR3 length: 15 residues. Germline CDR1 is SGHKS and CDR2 is YYEKEE (reference sequence). Trimming removed 9 bases from V and 0 bases from J, with 15 bases in between. CDR3 DNA: TGTGCCACCCAGTATCGCCCGACGAACACCGGGGAGCTGTTTTTT. Translated, it gives CATQYRPTNTGELFF.

This clonotype was observed many times. J is TRBJ1-1 and V is TRBV12-3 or TRBV12-4; D gene uncertain. The CDR3 runs 13 residues. The germline V and J ends were trimmed by 2 bases and 0 bases, with 4 bases remaining between them. The CDR3 spells CASSLRMNTEAFF. The CDR3, as DNA: TGTGCCAGCAGTTTACGGATGAACACTGAAGCTTTCTTT.

This sequence joins TRBV30 and TRBJ1-2; D is uncertain. Germline V gene lookup returns CDR1 GTSNPN and CDR2 SVGIG (reference sequence). The CDR3 is 12 residues long. V lost 2 bases to trimming and J lost 2 bases, with 6 bases between them. CDR3 amino acids: CAWSPENYGYTF. The CDR3 nucleotides read TGTGCCTGGAGTCCGGAGAACTATGGCTACACCTTC.

This clonotype has only one observation. A much larger clone sits a single nucleotide away, making a read error possible. This chain joins TRBV2 and TRBJ1-5; 9 bases are a match to TRBD1. Losses at the gene ends were 5 bases for V and 7 bases for J; bases not matched to a gene: 18. Per germline, CDR1 SNHLY and CDR2 FYNNEI. This CDR3 has 18 residues. The CDR3 sequence is CASSKEPQGADWRQPQHF. The CDR3 DNA is TGTGCCAGCAGTAAAGAACCACAGGGGGCGGATTGGAGACAGCCCCAGCATTTT.

At least ten counts were recorded for this clonotype. A much bigger clone sits one base away, suggesting this may be a read error. The gene calls are TRBV27 and TRBJ2-5; no definite D call. Trimming left V 4 bases short and J 1 base short, with 7 bases between. The CDR3 is 13 residues long. Germline V CDR1 and CDR2: MNHEY, SMNVEV (reference sequence). The CDR3 DNA follows: TGTGCCAGCAGTTCTAACCTCCAAGAGACCCAGTACTTC. This translates into CASSSNLQETQYF.

This clonotype was seen many times. One junction end does not reproduce the germline sequence, and a read error may be involved. This rearrangement joins TRBV27 to TRBJ2-4; no clear D gene. CDR3 length equals 13 residues. The germline V gene encodes CDR1 MNHEY and CDR2 SMNVEV (reference sequence). The CDR3 DNA reads TGTGCCAGCAGTTTGGTAGCCAAAAACATTAAGTACTTC. Translated: CASSLVAKNIKYF.

Concerning this clonotype itself: At one of its ends the junction is not consistent with the germline gene, which may arise from a read error. DNA of the CDR3: TGCGCCAGCTGCCAAGGGACAGGGGGGCAGCCCCAGCATTTT. It is translated as CASCQGTGGQPQHF. The chain is built from TRBV4-1 and TRBJ1-5; 11 bases are a match to TRBD1. The CDR3 runs 14 residues. Germline assignment: CDR1 MGHRA and CDR2 YSYEKL.

This clonotype came up many times. The chain recombines TRBV11-2 with TRBJ2-7; D is possibly TRBD2 (6 bases). The CDR3 totals 15 residues. Germline V CDR1 and CDR2: SGHAT, FQNNGV. Trimming left V 5 bases short and J 2 bases short, with 16 bases between. The CDR3, as DNA: TGTGCCAGCAGCCTAGGGACTGCATGGACCTACGAGCAGTACTTC. Residues: CASSLGTAWTYEQYF.

In this sample, this clonotype turned up many times. The chain uses TRBV30 and TRBJ1-2; TRBD1 agrees at 8 bases. V was clipped by 2 bases and J by 5 bases; unmatched bases: 7. The CDR3 is made up of 14 amino acids. Germline CDR1 GTSNPN, CDR2 SVGIG (reference sequence). The CDR3 reads CAWSLQGAGYGYTF. The CDR3 nucleotides are TGTGCCTGGAGTTTGCAGGGGGCAGGGTATGGCTACACCTTC.

This clonotype was seen many times. The chain uses TRBV20-1 and TRBJ2-7, with 14 bases lining up with TRBD2. The germline CDR1 and CDR2 sequences are DFQATT and SNEGSKA (reference sequence). V lost 7 bases, J lost 2 bases, and 4 bases stayed unmatched. CDR3 length: 14 amino acids. CDR3 coding DNA: TGCAGTGGACTAGCGGGAGGGCAGGCCTACGAGCAGTACTTC. Protein product: CSGLAGGQAYEQYF.